The 29 T cell receptor beta chains below all came from one sample that was sequenced in a study of blood T cells in healthy people across ages. A second about 6 to 11 cycle PCR used barcoded and J-beta primers. TCRdb re-derived calls from the 5' RACE reads in MiXCR, one entry per CDR3 protein. In the table there are 1 million or so distinct CDR3 sequences, 35% to 50% of which are singletons. What was sequenced was blood. Source of these receptors: a woman aged 60-70 years in good health.

The rearrangement joins TRBV10-3 to TRBJ2-5, with 10 bases fitting TRBD1. The V and J ends lost 6 bases and 4 bases, in that order; junction bases with no gene match: 5. The CDR3 has 14 residues. Germline loops: CDR1 ENHRY, CDR2 SYGVKD. In DNA, the CDR3 is TGTGCCATCAGAACGACAGGGGGCGGAGAGACCCAGTACTTC. Its translation: CAIRTTGGGETQYF.

The V gene is TRBV20-1, the J gene TRBJ1-1, with unresolved D. The germline V gene encodes CDR1 DFQATT and CDR2 SNEGSKA (reference sequence). Between the trimmed V and J ends, which lost 0 bases and 1 base, there was a span of 6 bases. The CDR3 totals 13 residues. CDR3 amino acids: CSARDPQNTEAFF. The DNA of the CDR3 is TGCAGTGCTAGAGATCCACAGAACACTGAAGCTTTCTTT.

This clonotype was found a few times. V usage is TRBV20-1 and J usage is TRBJ2-5; 11 nucleotides align to TRBD2. Germline V CDR1 and CDR2: DFQATT, SNEGSKA (reference sequence). This CDR3 is 17 amino acids long. With V trimmed by 0 bases and J by 1 base, 7 bases remained unmatched. The CDR3 coding sequence is TGCAGTGCTAGAGATGGGCTAGCGGGAGGATTCCAAGAGACCCAGTACTTC. Translation gives CSARDGLAGGFQETQYF.

The chain joins TRBV12-3 or TRBV12-4 to TRBJ1-4; perhaps TRBD1 as D (5 bases). V was clipped by 5 bases and J by 8 bases, with 21 bases between them. The CDR3 is made up of 16 amino acids. The CDR3 DNA follows: TGTGCCAGCAGTCCCTGGGGGAGGACTATCGGCGAAAAACTGTTTTTT. This codes for CASSPWGRTIGEKLFF.

The gene calls are TRBV7-9 and TRBJ2-5; 9 bases match TRBD1. With the DNA end fitting TRBJ2-7 better, the J assignment may be wrong. Germline V lookup: CDR1 SEHNR, CDR2 FQNEAQ (reference sequence). This CDR3 is 14 amino acids long. The CDR3 region is CASSFPGQGAEQYF. CDR3 nucleotide sequence: TGTGCCAGCAGCTTTCCGGGACAGGGCGCCGAGCAGTACTTC.

V gene TRBV14 combines with J gene TRBJ1-1; no clear D. V lost 1 base, J lost 10 bases, and 10 bases lay in between. This CDR3 region has 12 residues. Germline lookup yields CDR1 SGHDN and CDR2 FVKESK. In DNA, the CDR3 is TGTGCCAGCAGCCAAGGCTCGTGGGGAGCTTTCTTT. As protein: CASSQGSWGAFF.

There are a few counts of this clonotype. The J gene is TRBJ1-2, the V gene TRBV6-1, with 7 bases lining up with TRBD1. This CDR3 has 13 amino acids. Unmatched junction bases numbered 2, after V lost 2 bases and J lost 5 bases. Germline loops: CDR1 MNHNS, CDR2 SASEGT. The CDR3 DNA sequence: TGTGCCAGCAGTGAACGGGACAGATATGGCTACACCTTC. Its protein is CASSERDRYGYTF.

The chain employs TRBV7-8 and TRBJ2-3; D gene uncertain. V lost 1 base to trimming and J lost 1 base, with 12 bases between them. The germline CDR1 and CDR2 sequences are SGHVS and FQNEAQ. The CDR3 has 16 amino acids. As DNA, the CDR3 is TGTGCCAGCAGCTTAGATCGCGAGCAGGGCACAGATACGCAGTATTTT. Amino acids: CASSLDREQGTDTQYF.

The CDR3 loop reads CASSAPSGTGVDYGYTF. CDR3 sequence (DNA): TGTGCCAGCAGCGCCCCATCAGGGACAGGGGTAGACTATGGCTACACCTTC. The rearrangement uses TRBV9 and TRBJ1-2, with TRBD1 identical over 10 bases. The V gene end was trimmed by 3 bases and the J gene end by 3 bases; junction bases not matched to a gene: 11. The CDR3 is 17 amino acids. The germline V gene has CDR1 SGDLS and CDR2 YYNGEE.

The J gene is TRBJ2-1, the V gene TRBV12-3 or TRBV12-4; the match to TRBD2 covers 15 bases. V dropped 7 bases and J dropped 0; count of bases not matched to a gene: 7. This CDR3 is 18 amino acids long. This CDR3 reads CASTPGLAGGSSYNEQFF. As DNA, the CDR3 is TGTGCCAGCACCCCTGGACTAGCGGGAGGGTCCTCCTACAATGAGCAGTTCTTC.

This clonotype has just a few counts. The chain has TRBV27 and TRBJ2-3, with 9 bases matching TRBD2. V shed 4 bases, J shed 5 bases, and the junction held 7 bases outside the gene matches. Germline V gene data show CDR1 as MNHEY and CDR2 as SMNVEV (reference sequence). This CDR3 has 15 residues. In DNA, the CDR3 is TGTGCCAGCAGTTGGACTAGCGTGGGAGGAGATACGCAGTATTTT. Translating it yields CASSWTSVGGDTQYF.

The CDR3 DNA reads TGTGCCAGCAGCGCCAGGGGAGGCGATACGCAGTATTTT. Its protein product is CASSARGGDTQYF. The chain links TRBV7-9 to TRBJ2-3; D assignment may be TRBD1 or TRBD2 (6 bases each). The CDR3 consists of 13 residues. Germline V lookup: CDR1 SEHNR, CDR2 FQNEAQ (reference sequence). V was trimmed by 5 bases and J by 6 bases, leaving 12 bases between them.

The chain links TRBV7-2 to TRBJ1-5, with a tentative D call TRBD1 (6 bases). The CDR3 loop spans 15 amino acids. The germline V gene has CDR1 SGHTA and CDR2 FQGNSA. Trimming removed 5 bases at V and 5 bases at J, with 16 bases between. CDR3 coding DNA: TGTGCCAGCAGCAAACTACAGGGTCGGGATCAGCCCCAGCATTTT. Translated, it gives CASSKLQGRDQPQHF.

With respect to this clonotype: This sequence may be a read error, since a much larger clone differs from it by one base. J is TRBJ2-5 and V is TRBV24-1; 7 bases are a match to TRBD1. The CDR3 covers 16 residues. In germline, CDR1 is KGHDR, CDR2 SFDVKD. The CDR3 sequence: CTTSASTGDLRETQYF. The CDR3 DNA reads as TGTACCACCAGCGCCTCCACAGGGGATCTTCGGGAGACCCAGTACTTC.

The rearrangement uses TRBV5-4 and TRBJ2-3; the D call may be TRBD1 or TRBD2 (5 bases each). The germline V gene encodes CDR1 SGHNT and CDR2 YYREEE (reference sequence). The CDR3 runs 16 residues. Trimming shortened V by 3 bases and J by 0 bases, and 14 bases separated the two germline ends. The chain's CDR3 is CASSWGTDSSTDTQYF. The CDR3 DNA reads as TGTGCCAGCAGCTGGGGGACGGACTCCAGCACAGATACGCAGTATTTT.

The chain recombines TRBV27 with TRBJ2-5, with 8 bases identical to TRBD2. Germline V gene lookup returns CDR1 MNHEY and CDR2 SMNVEV (reference sequence). This CDR3 spans 14 amino acids. Trimming removed 0 bases from V and 9 bases from J; junction bases left unmatched: 6. The CDR3 is CASSLSSGRGAQYF. DNA for the CDR3: TGTGCCAGCAGTTTATCCTCCGGGAGGGGGGCCCAGTACTTC.

This clonotype has only a few counts. This chain connects TRBV7-3 to TRBJ2-6, with D perhaps TRBD1 (5 bases). Deletions cut 5 bases from V and 1 base from J, with 24 bases between. The germline CDR1 and CDR2 sequences are SGHTA and FQGTGA. This CDR3 contains 20 residues. The CDR3 DNA reads as TGTGCCAGCAGCCCCCTAACGTGGGCAGGGCAAACATCTGGGGCCAACGTCCTGACTTTC. Translated, it gives CASSPLTWAGQTSGANVLTF.

This clonotype was seen more than once but under ten times. The rearrangement links TRBV9 to TRBJ2-1; 12 bases agree with TRBD2. V was clipped by 2 bases and J by 4 bases; unmatched bases: 1. This CDR3 spans 15 amino acids. Germline-derived CDR1 and CDR2 are SGDLS and YYNGEE. For the CDR3, the DNA is TGTGCCAGCAGCGTGGGACTAGCGGGTTACAATGAGCAGTTCTTC. It specifies CASSVGLAGYNEQFF.

The rearrangement joins TRBV29-1 to TRBJ2-7; 12 nucleotides align to TRBD2. There are 13 residues in the CDR3. The trim removed 7 bases at V and 7 bases at J, leaving 8 bases unmatched. Germline values: CDR1 SQVTM, CDR2 ANQGSEA. CDR3 residues: CSASGRAESEQYF. The CDR3 coding sequence is TGCAGCGCTAGCGGGAGGGCCGAAAGTGAGCAGTACTTC.

This clonotype was observed a few times. The chain combines TRBV9 with TRBJ2-1, with 10 bases fitting TRBD1. After removal of 0 bases from V and 15 bases from J, the junction contained 15 bases not matched to a gene. CDR1 is SGDLS and CDR2 is YYNGEE in the germline V gene. This CDR3 spans 16 amino acids. For the CDR3, the DNA is TGTGCCAGCAGCGTAGATTGGGGGGCAGTGACAGGGGGCTTGTTCTTC. It codes for CASSVDWGAVTGGLFF.

The rearrangement uses TRBV12-3 or TRBV12-4 and TRBJ2-7; tentatively, D is TRBD1 (5 bases). CDR3 length equals 13 residues. The germline V and J ends were trimmed by 6 bases and 7 bases, with 16 bases remaining between them. The CDR3: CASRGRVSVEQYF. In DNA form, the CDR3 reads TGTGCCAGCAGGGGCAGGGTCTCGGTTGAGCAGTACTTC.

This clonotype appeared a few times. The chain carries TRBV25-1 and TRBJ1-2, with D unresolved. CDR1 MGHDK and CDR2 SYGVNS come from the germline V gene. The V gene lost 5 bases and the J gene lost 0 bases, with 7 bases spanning the gap. This CDR3 region has 13 residues. The CDR3 DNA reads as TGTGCCAGCAGTCGGGGAGCTAACTATGGCTACACCTTC. Amino acids: CASSRGANYGYTF.

Note on this clonotype: A much more abundant neighbour one base away suggests this may be a read error. V and J are TRBV29-1 and TRBJ2-1, with D possibly being TRBD1 or TRBD2 (5 bases each). CDR1 and CDR2 (germline): SQVTM, ANQGSEA. The CDR3 is made up of 12 amino acids. The CDR3 spells CSVTEGYNVQFF. In DNA, the CDR3 is TGCAGCGTCACCGAGGGGTACAATGTGCAGTTCTTC.

The chain recombines TRBV3-1 with TRBJ2-1; 11 nucleotides align to TRBD2. V shed 3 bases and J 6 bases; nucleotides not matched to a gene: 7. Germline lookup yields CDR1 LGHDT and CDR2 YNNKEL (reference sequence). CDR3 size: 16 residues. This CDR3 is CASSHIAGGPSNEQFF. In nucleotides, the CDR3 is TGTGCCAGCAGCCATATAGCGGGAGGGCCCTCCAATGAGCAGTTCTTC.

There are a few counts of this clonotype. The rearrangement joins TRBV20-1 to TRBJ2-5, with 12 bases lining up with TRBD2. Germline V gene sequence: CDR1 DFQATT, CDR2 SNEGSKA (reference sequence). Losses at the gene ends were 2 bases for V and 5 bases for J; bases not matched to a gene: 12. This CDR3 comprises 17 residues. The CDR3 nucleotides read TGCAGTGCTAGACCCACCCTAGCGGGGGGGCACGTGGAGACCCAGTACTTC. Its translation: CSARPTLAGGHVETQYF.

At least ten counts were recorded for this clonotype. A much larger clone differs by one base, so this may be a read error. The V call is TRBV7-9, the J call TRBJ2-5; no clear D gene. This CDR3 region has 14 residues. V gave up 5 bases and J gave up 2 bases, with 12 bases separating them. Germline CDR1 reads SEHNR; CDR2 reads FQNEAQ (reference sequence). The CDR3 bases are TGTGCCAGCAGCGTATTCACAGCACAAGAGACCCAGTACTTC. Protein product: CASSVFTAQETQYF.

The sample holds a few counts of this clonotype. The rearrangement joins TRBV11-2 to TRBJ2-3; 13 nucleotides line up with TRBD2. Germline V lookup: CDR1 SGHAT, CDR2 FQNNGV. CDR3 length equals 18 residues. V shed 3 bases and J 2 bases; nucleotides not matched to a gene: 8. CDR3 sequence reads: CASSFAAGTSGTTDTQYF. In nucleotides, the CDR3 is TGTGCCAGCAGCTTCGCCGCCGGGACTAGCGGGACCACAGATACGCAGTATTTT.

This clonotype showed up just a few times. The CDR3 region is CASSLDSSYGYTF. The DNA for the CDR3 is TGCGCCAGCAGCTTGGACAGTTCCTATGGCTACACCTTC. V usage is TRBV5-1 and J usage is TRBJ1-2; D unclear. The CDR3 is made up of 13 amino acids. In germline, CDR1 is SGHRS, CDR2 YFSETQ. V dropped 0 bases and J dropped 4 bases, with 7 bases sitting between them.

This clonotype was observed a handful of times. This chain uses TRBV6-5 with TRBJ2-5, with D uncertain. The CDR3 sequence is 13 residues long. Germline lookup yields CDR1 MNHEY and CDR2 SVGAGI. V was cut by 6 bases and J by 3 bases, with 11 bases left in between. The CDR3 loop reads CASSPDPKETQYF. The CDR3 coding sequence is TGTGCCAGCAGCCCCGATCCGAAAGAGACCCAGTACTTC.